This T cell receptor (beta chain) was found in a study of identical twins. Points from the study as a whole: Invariant MAIT and iNKT cells may have partly biased zero-insertion analyses.

This CDR3 is 15 amino acids long. Trimming pared 2 bases from V and 4 bases from J, leaving 13 bases between. From germline, CDR1 is LGHNA and CDR2 YSLEER. Template switching supplied a universal primer site; unique molecular identifiers were carried on the cDNA. TCRdb independently ran MiXCR on the 5' RACE reads; one entry per CDR3 protein. This sample yields just over 450,000 distinct CDR3 sequences, of which 13% to 15% are seen a single time; roughly 0.56% belongs to the top ten. Regarding this clonotype: Its antigen remains unidentified.

This sample was also put to use in a study of yellow fever vaccine responses in identical twins.

The receptor was isolated from a woman aged 18 to 35 in good health. Specimen: CD4+ T cells sorted from blood. The rearrangement links TRBV4-3 to TRBJ2-3; D may be TRBD1 or TRBD2 (5 bases each). The CDR3 protein is CASSQPGGGADTQYF. The CDR3 DNA is TGCGCCAGCAGCCAACCGGGTGGGGGAGCAGATACGCAGTATTTT.